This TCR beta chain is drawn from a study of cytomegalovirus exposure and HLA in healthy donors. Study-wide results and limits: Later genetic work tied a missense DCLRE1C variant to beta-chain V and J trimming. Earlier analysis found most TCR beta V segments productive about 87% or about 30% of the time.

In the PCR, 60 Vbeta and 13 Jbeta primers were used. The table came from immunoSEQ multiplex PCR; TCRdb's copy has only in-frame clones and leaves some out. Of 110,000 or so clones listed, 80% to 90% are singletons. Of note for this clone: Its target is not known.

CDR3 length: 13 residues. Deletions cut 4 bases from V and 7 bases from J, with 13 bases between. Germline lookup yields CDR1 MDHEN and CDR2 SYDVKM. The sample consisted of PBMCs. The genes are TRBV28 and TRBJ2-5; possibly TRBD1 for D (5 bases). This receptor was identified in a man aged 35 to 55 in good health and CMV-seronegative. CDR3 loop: CASSSGRVGTQYF. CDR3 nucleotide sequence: TGTGCCAGCAGTTCCGGCAGGGTGGGGACCCAGTACTTC.